The source of this T cell receptor beta chain is a study of blood T cells in healthy people across ages. Study at large: Using template switching, researchers captured about one barcoded beta molecule for each two T cells. Study conclusions and caveats: With donor CMV status unknown, expanded clonotype changes were possibly confounded.

Together with a sample-barcoded 5' primer, a J-beta primer mix was included in a second PCR lasting roughly 6 to 12 cycles. TCRdb reprocessed the 5' RACE reads via MiXCR and lists one record per CDR3 protein. The sample shows about 1.7 million distinct CDR3 sequences, roughly 28% of them seen only once. Comments on this clonotype: Its antigen is not known.

The CDR3 has 18 amino acids. The V end lost 3 bases, the J end lost 8 bases, and 25 bases lay between the germline ends. Germline V lookup: CDR1 KGHSH, CDR2 LQKENI. This chain uses TRBV18 with TRBJ1-4, with TRBD1 as a possible D gene (6 bases). The TCR originated in a woman in her 30s in good health. The sample comprised blood. The CDR3 DNA is TGTGCCAGCTCACCTTTCCGTACACAACAGGGAGAGCGAGAAAAACTGTTTTTT. It translates to CASSPFRTQQGEREKLFF.